Listed here is a single T cell receptor (beta chain). The data are from a study of identifying expanded T cells in peripheral blood. The table came from immunoSEQ multiplex PCR; TCRdb's copy has only in-frame clones and leaves some out. The table shows more than 95,000 clones, with 75% to 90% occurring only once. The CDR3 totals 15 residues. In germline, CDR1 is SGDLS, CDR2 YYNGEE. J was trimmed by 3 bases and V by 6 bases; bases with no gene match: 8. The rearrangement joins TRBV9 to TRBJ1-2, with TRBD1 identical over 10 bases. The sample was blood. The clonotype comes from a person aged 18 to 75 in good health. In DNA form, the CDR3 reads TGTGCCAGCACGACAGGGGGCGCGATGTACTATGGCTACACCTTC. This codes for CASTTGGAMYYGYTF.